This T cell receptor (beta chain) came from a study of T cell clones after liver transplantation. As regards this clone: Its antigen is unknown.

Germline loops: CDR1 MDHEN, CDR2 SYDVKM. Trimming took 7 bases from V and 1 from J; bases not matched to a gene: 18. The CDR3 extends over 18 amino acids. Notes on the study in general: Circulating graft-donor-reactive CD4 TCRbeta sequences fell significantly post-transplant in 5 of 8 subjects.

Libraries were prepared by immunoSEQ multiplex PCR; TCRdb keeps only in-frame clonotypes and omits some of them. Of around 20,000 clones in the sample, roughly 88% were seen once. Sorting of unstimulated PBMCs yielded separate CD3+CD4+ and CD3+CD8+ fractions. Sequencing was performed on CD8+ T cells from blood, taken before liver transplant. The receptor comes from a human donor who received a liver transplant. The genes are TRBV28 and TRBJ2-7; 8 bases are shared with TRBD2. CDR3 nucleotides: TGTGCCAGCACCCCGGGGGGTAGCGGGACCCCCTTATCCTACGAGCAGTACTTC. As protein: CASTPGGSGTPLSYEQYF.